There are a few counts of the clone carrying this T cell receptor (beta chain). Trimming pared 7 bases from V and 5 bases from J, leaving 20 bases between. The CDR3 runs 14 residues. Germline assignment: CDR1 SQVTM and CDR2 ANQGSEA. The data are from a study of shared T cell receptors in the human thymus. This table comes from immunoSEQ multiplex PCR, and its TCRdb copy is limited to in-frame clones, with some not included. The data hold about 660,000 clones, with roughly 90% observed a single time. In addition, the sample was reused for a study of human thymus T cells. From that second work: Finnish infants who were healthy and having corrective surgery for congenital heart defects made up the donors. Resections that were taken during corrective heart surgery supplied the thymus tissue. Apparent skewing of V and J gene usage characterized both thymic and blood repertoires. Related reports documented highly overlapping thymic repertoires among unrelated individuals.

The sequenced sample consisted of thymocytes. This sequence originates from a boy under two years old with a congenital heart defect. The chain uses TRBV29-1 and TRBJ2-5, with D perhaps TRBD2 (7 bases). CDR3 region: CSEKGGLGYETQYF. CDR3 nucleotide sequence: TGCAGCGAGAAGGGGGGGCTAGGGTATGAGACCCAGTACTTC.